A single sample gave rise to the 12 T cell receptor beta chains below, sequenced in a study of cytomegalovirus exposure and HLA in healthy donors. The PCR contained 60 Vbeta and 13 Jbeta primers. Sequencing was performed with immunoSEQ multiplex PCR; in TCRdb, only in-frame clones are kept and a portion is missing. Among some 170,000 clones listed, 75% to 80% were seen once. Sequencing was done on a sample of PBMCs. Receptor source: a man aged 35 to 55 in good health and CMV-seropositive.

The chain joins TRBV7-9 to TRBJ2-3; D not certain. V lost 4 bases, J lost 5 bases, and 16 bases lay in between. The CDR3 has 15 residues. Looked up from germline, CDR1 is SEHNR and CDR2 is FQNEAQ (reference sequence). Here the CDR3 reads CASSSLLRGGDTQYF. CDR3 in DNA: TGTGCCAGCAGCTCACTGCTGCGTGGTGGAGATACGCAGTATTTT.

This rearrangement joins TRBV7-9 to TRBJ1-6, with 9 bases matching TRBD1. The V and J ends lost 1 base and 8 bases, in that order; junction bases with no gene match: 3. The germline V gene encodes CDR1 SEHNR and CDR2 FQNEAQ (reference sequence). The CDR3 is made up of 15 amino acids. The DNA of the CDR3 is TGTGCCAGCAGCTTAGGGGGACAGGGCGATTCACCCCTCCACTTT. Its translation is CASSLGGQGDSPLHF.

The rearrangement joins TRBV27 to TRBJ2-7; 10 nucleotides match TRBD1. In germline, CDR1 is MNHEY, CDR2 SMNVEV (reference sequence). After removal of 5 bases from V and 2 bases from J, the junction contained 3 bases not matched to a gene. This CDR3 region has 14 residues. Here the CDR3 DNA reads TGTGCCAGCAGTCCAGGACAGGGGGCCTACGAGCAGTACTTC. Translation gives CASSPGQGAYEQYF.

This clone was seen more than once but under ten times. This rearrangement joins TRBV18 to TRBJ2-1; TRBD1 aligns across 8 bases. Trimming removed 0 bases from V and 0 bases from J; junction bases left unmatched: 4. Germline CDR1 and CDR2: KGHSH and LQKENI. The CDR3 covers 17 residues. Here the CDR3 DNA reads TGTGCCAGCTCACCACCGGGACAGGCAATCTCCTACAATGAGCAGTTCTTC. Translating it yields CASSPPGQAISYNEQFF.

This sequence joins TRBV5-1 and TRBJ1-5; 8 bases match TRBD1. V lost 4 bases, J lost 9 bases, and 9 bases stayed unmatched. The CDR3 runs 14 residues. CDR1 is SGHRS, CDR2 YFSETQ, per germline. This chain's CDR3 is CASSPSTGERPQHF. The CDR3 nucleotides are TGCGCCAGCAGCCCTTCGACAGGGGAGAGGCCCCAGCATTTT.

The rearrangement joins TRBV5-1 to TRBJ2-2; D gene unclear. The CDR3 is made up of 11 amino acids. Trimming pared 4 bases from V and 6 bases from J, leaving 4 bases between. CDR1 SGHRS and CDR2 YFSETQ come from the germline V gene. The CDR3 DNA sequence: TGCGCCAGCAGCACTCCCGGGGAGCTGTTTTTT. Amino acid sequence: CASSTPGELFF.

Regarding this clone: The junction departs from germline at one end; a sequencing error may be responsible. The same CDR3 can be traced to other DNA sequences in this sample. The chain employs TRBV5-1 and TRBJ2-6, with D tentatively TRBD1 (5 bases). From germline, CDR1 is SGHRS and CDR2 YFSETQ. The CDR3 covers 14 residues. The CDR3 DNA is TGCGCCAGCAGCTTGGGGTCTGGGGCCAACGGCCTGACTTTC. Translation gives CASSLGSGANGLTF.

Turning to this clone: One end of the junction does not line up with germline, which may come from a read error. The rearrangement joins TRBV11-2 to TRBJ2-4, with 11 bases lining up with TRBD2. This CDR3 has 18 residues. Germline V gene sequence: CDR1 SGHAT, CDR2 FQNNGV. CDR3 sequence reads: CASSPSLLAGGAKNSQYF. As DNA, the CDR3 is TGTGCCAGCAGCCCGTCCCTGCTAGCGGGAGGAGCCAAAAACAGTCAGTACTTC.

The V gene is TRBV7-3, the J gene TRBJ1-2, with D maybe TRBD1 (5 bases). Trimming cost V 5 bases and J 8 bases, with 15 bases left between them. The CDR3 extends over 13 amino acids. Germline CDR1 is SGHTA and CDR2 is FQGTGA. The CDR3 here is CASSSRQGLGYTF. Here the CDR3 DNA reads TGTGCCAGCAGCAGCCGGCAGGGCCTCGGCTACACCTTC.

The rearrangement joins TRBV5-1 to TRBJ2-7; 8 nucleotides align to TRBD1. The germline gives CDR1 SGHRS, CDR2 YFSETQ. The CDR3 totals 14 residues. Trimming took 4 bases from V and 7 from J; bases not matched to a gene: 10. CDR3 bases: TGCGCCAGCAGCAGCGGACAGGGATTCGGGGAGCAGTACTTC. Its protein product is CASSSGQGFGEQYF.

The V call is TRBV5-1, the J call TRBJ2-1, with TRBD2 matching over 11 bases. The CDR3 extends over 16 amino acids. V was pared by 6 bases and J by 9 bases, with 14 bases of the junction left unmatched. Looked up from germline, CDR1 is SGHRS and CDR2 is YFSETQ. CDR3 region: CASKRLAGLPGGEQFF. The CDR3 nucleotides are TGCGCCAGCAAACGACTAGCGGGGTTACCAGGGGGTGAGCAGTTCTTC.

This clone was seen once. The V gene is TRBV7-2, the J gene TRBJ1-2, with D unresolved. Germline V gene sequence: CDR1 SGHTA, CDR2 FQGNSA. V was pared by 5 bases and J by 5 bases, with 18 bases between. This CDR3 is 15 amino acids long. CDR3 in DNA: TGTGCCAGCAGCCCACGCCTGGGAGGGAGATATGGCTACACCTTC. This gives the protein CASSPRLGGRYGYTF.